The following is a T cell receptor (beta chain) sequence with its context. An end of the junction does not agree with germline; a read error may underlie this. Primers included in the PCR were 60 Vbeta and 13 Jbeta primers. Clones were read by immunoSEQ multiplex PCR, and TCRdb kept only the in-frame ones, dropping some. The repertoire holds 83,000 or so clones, with 79% as singletons. This entry belongs to a study of cytomegalovirus exposure and HLA in healthy donors. CDR1 is LGHNA and CDR2 is YNFKEQ in the germline V gene. This CDR3 comprises 13 residues. This chain joins TRBV4-2 and TRBJ1-2; D perhaps matches TRBD1 (6 bases). The clonotype originates from a woman aged 40 to 50 in good health and CMV-seropositive. Sequencing was performed on PBMCs. The CDR3 DNA reads TGTGCCAGCAGCCCTACAGGGTCTGGCGGCTACGCCTTC. Translated, it gives CASSPTGSGGYAF.